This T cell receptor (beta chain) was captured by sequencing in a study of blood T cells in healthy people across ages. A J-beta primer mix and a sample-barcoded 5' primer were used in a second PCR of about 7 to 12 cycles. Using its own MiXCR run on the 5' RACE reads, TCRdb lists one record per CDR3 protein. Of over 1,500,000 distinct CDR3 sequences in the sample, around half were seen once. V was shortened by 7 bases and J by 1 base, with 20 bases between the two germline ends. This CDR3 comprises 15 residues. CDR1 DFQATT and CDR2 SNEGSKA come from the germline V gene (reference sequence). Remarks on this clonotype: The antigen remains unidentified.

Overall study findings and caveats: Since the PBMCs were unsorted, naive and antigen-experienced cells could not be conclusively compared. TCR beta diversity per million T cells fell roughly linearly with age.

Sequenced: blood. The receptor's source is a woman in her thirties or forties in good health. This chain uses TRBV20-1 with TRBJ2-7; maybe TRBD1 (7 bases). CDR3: CSVSPGQGGSYEQYF. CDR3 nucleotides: TGCAGTGTCTCGCCCGGTCAGGGGGGTTCCTACGAGCAGTACTTC.